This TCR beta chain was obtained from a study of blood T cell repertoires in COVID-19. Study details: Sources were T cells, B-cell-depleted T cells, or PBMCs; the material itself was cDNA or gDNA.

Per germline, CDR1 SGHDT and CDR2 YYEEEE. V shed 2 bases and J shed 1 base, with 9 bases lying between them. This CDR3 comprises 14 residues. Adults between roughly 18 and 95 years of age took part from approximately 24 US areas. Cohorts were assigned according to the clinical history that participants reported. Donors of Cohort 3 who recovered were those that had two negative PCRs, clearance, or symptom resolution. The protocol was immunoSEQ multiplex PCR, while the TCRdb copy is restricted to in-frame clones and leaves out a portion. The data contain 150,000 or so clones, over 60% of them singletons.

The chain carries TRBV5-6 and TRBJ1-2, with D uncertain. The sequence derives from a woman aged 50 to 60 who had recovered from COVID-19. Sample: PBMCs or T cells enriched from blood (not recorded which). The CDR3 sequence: CASSFGQSNYGYTF. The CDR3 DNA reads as TGTGCCAGCAGCTTTGGCCAAAGTAACTATGGCTACACCTTC. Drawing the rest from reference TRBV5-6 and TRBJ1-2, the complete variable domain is DAGVTQSPTHLIKTRGQQVTLRCSPKSGHDTVSWYQQALGQGPQFIFQYYEEEERQRGNFPDRFSGHQFPNYSSELNVNALLLGDSALYLCASSFGQSNYGYTFGSGTRLTVV.